The 25 T cell receptor beta chains in this list originate from one sample, sequenced in a study of identifying expanded T cells in peripheral blood. Assay used: immunoSEQ multiplex PCR; TCRdb lists only in-frame clones, some missing. The data show approximately 100,000 clones, with roughly 90% seen just once and 15% to 20% held by the top ten. Sequenced input: blood. Source of these receptors: a person aged 18 to 75 in good health.

The chain recombines TRBV29-1 with TRBJ2-5, with D perhaps TRBD1 or TRBD2 (6 bases each). Trimming shortened V by 4 bases and J by 4 bases, and 13 bases separated the two germline ends. This CDR3 has 13 amino acids. Looked up from germline, CDR1 is SQVTM and CDR2 is ANQGSEA. This CDR3 is CSVVLGGRETQYF. In nucleotides, the CDR3 is TGCAGCGTTGTCTTGGGGGGCCGAGAGACCCAGTACTTC.

This chain uses TRBV5-1 with TRBJ2-5; 7 positions agree with TRBD2. Germline V gene lookup returns CDR1 SGHRS and CDR2 YFSETQ. CDR3 length: 14 residues. V lost 4 bases to trimming and J lost 4 bases; unmatched junction nucleotides: 7. CDR3 in amino acids: CASSPGGGGETQYF. CDR3 in DNA: TGCGCCAGCAGCCCGGGGGGAGGTGGAGAGACCCAGTACTTC.

This chain uses TRBV10-3 with TRBJ2-7; 10 bases are shared with TRBD1. With 5 bases clipped from V and 6 bases from J, the junction kept 7 bases outside the gene matches. This CDR3 region has 14 residues. Germline-derived CDR1 and CDR2 are ENHRY and SYGVKD. In DNA form, the CDR3 reads TGTGCCATCAGTCCAGGGGACAGGGGCCTCGAGCAGTACTTC. It is translated as CAISPGDRGLEQYF.

The chain's CDR3 is CAWSRHRGQETQYF. DNA of the CDR3: TGTGCCTGGAGCCGTCACCGGGGTCAGGAGACCCAGTACTTC. The V gene is TRBV30, the J gene TRBJ2-5; TRBD2 might be the D (5 bases). In germline, CDR1 is GTSNPN, CDR2 SVGIG (reference sequence). V was shortened by 3 bases and J by 5 bases, with 16 bases between the two germline ends. The CDR3 runs 14 residues.

V gene TRBV29-1 combines with J gene TRBJ2-3, with D unclear. V lost 7 bases, J lost 0 bases, and 8 bases lay in between. The germline gives CDR1 SQVTM, CDR2 ANQGSEA. The CDR3 extends over 12 amino acids. The CDR3: CSGASSTDTQYF. CDR3 sequence (DNA): TGCAGCGGAGCGAGTAGCACAGATACGCAGTATTTT.

This rearrangement joins TRBV5-8 to TRBJ1-4, with a possible D match to TRBD1 (5 bases). The CDR3 contains 17 residues. V was cut by 2 bases and J by 4 bases, with 18 bases left in between. Germline V gene sequence: CDR1 SGHTS, CDR2 YDEGEE. The DNA for the CDR3 is TGTGCCAGCAGCTTCCCCCGGGAGGGGAACTTTAATGAAAAACTGTTTTTT. Residues: CASSFPREGNFNEKLFF.

The V and J genes are TRBV29-1 and TRBJ2-7; D remains unclear. The germline CDR1 and CDR2 sequences are SQVTM and ANQGSEA. V was trimmed by 4 bases and J by 2 bases, leaving 9 bases between them. The CDR3 spans 12 residues. CDR3 DNA: TGCAGCGTTGTAGACACAACCTACGAGCAGTACTTC. Its translation is CSVVDTTYEQYF.

The chain is built from TRBV5-6 and TRBJ2-1; possible D gene TRBD2, 6 bases. This CDR3 contains 15 residues. Trimming pared 4 bases from V and 10 bases from J, leaving 21 bases between. CDR1 and CDR2 (germline): SGHDT, YYEEEE. The CDR3 DNA is TGTGCCAGCAGCACAGGACGACTAGATAAGAACGAGCAGTTCTTC. Protein product: CASSTGRLDKNEQFF. The entire variable domain, with the rest obtained from reference TRBV5-6 and TRBJ2-1, is as follows: DAGVTQSPTHLIKTRGQQVTLRCSPKSGHDTVSWYQQALGQGPQFIFQYYEEEERQRGNFPDRFSGHQFPNYSSELNVNALLLGDSALYLCASSTGRLDKNEQFFGPGTRLTVL.

This chain uses TRBV12-5 with TRBJ2-2; TRBD1 might be the D (5 bases). Germline CDR1 and CDR2: LGHNT and FRNRAP. V shed 5 bases and J shed 4 bases, with 14 bases lying between them. The CDR3 loop spans 15 amino acids. In nucleotides, the CDR3 is TGTGCTAGTGGTCCTATAGGGGCAGGCACCGGGGAGCTGTTTTTT. It encodes CASGPIGAGTGELFF. Combining the CDR3 with reference TRBV12-5 and TRBJ2-2 gives the whole variable domain DARVTQTPRHKVTEMGQEVTMRCQPILGHNTVFWYRQTMMQGLELLAYFRNRAPLDDSGMPKDRFSAEMPDATLATLKIQPSEPRDSAVYFCASGPIGAGTGELFFGEGSRLTVL.

A note on this clone: One end of the junction is discordant with germline, which a read error may explain. In the same sample, other DNA sequences code for this CDR3. The chain recombines TRBV6-1 with TRBJ1-2; D is possibly TRBD1 (5 bases). The CDR3 has 15 residues. Per the germline V gene, CDR1 is MNHNS and CDR2 is SASEGT. CDR3 region: CASSEEGNGLYGYTF. CDR3 bases: TGCGCCAGCAGTGAAGAGGGGAACGGGTTATATGGCTACACCTTC.

The rearrangement uses TRBV5-1 and TRBJ2-5, with a possible D match to TRBD1 (6 bases). The CDR3 is 16 amino acids. Germline lookup yields CDR1 SGHRS and CDR2 YFSETQ. Between the trimmed V and J ends, which lost 2 bases and 4 bases, there was a span of 18 bases. The CDR3 spells CASSLRPGQGGETQYF. In nucleotides, the CDR3 is TGCGCCAGCAGCTTAAGACCGGGCCAAGGGGGAGAGACCCAGTACTTC.

The chain recombines TRBV6-6 with TRBJ2-7, with a weak D call TRBD1 (5 bases). The CDR3 has 12 amino acids. V was trimmed by 7 bases and J by 5 bases, leaving 12 bases between them. Germline V CDR1 and CDR2: MNHNY, SVGAGI (reference sequence). The CDR3 DNA sequence: TGTGCCAGCACCGACTTAGGGGACGAGCAGTACTTC. This encodes CASTDLGDEQYF.

The gene calls are TRBV5-1 and TRBJ2-5, with a tentative D call TRBD1 (6 bases). Trimming took off 5 bases at V and 1 base at J, with 9 bases between the two ends. The germline CDR1 and CDR2 sequences are SGHRS and YFSETQ. The CDR3 spans 13 residues. This chain's CDR3 is CASSPDSQETQYF. In DNA, the CDR3 is TGCGCCAGCAGTCCGGACAGCCAAGAGACCCAGTACTTC.

The chain is built from TRBV2 and TRBJ2-7; 8 positions agree with TRBD1. Germline V gene sequence: CDR1 SNHLY, CDR2 FYNNEI. J lost 5 bases, V lost 4 bases, and 10 bases had no gene match. CDR3 length equals 15 residues. CDR3 coding DNA: TGTGCCAGCAGTGTTCAGGGGGCCTTCGGCAACGAGCAGTACTTC. Residues: CASSVQGAFGNEQYF.

This sequence joins TRBV4-1 and TRBJ2-1, with D possibly being TRBD1 (7 bases). The V gene's germline CDR1 is MGHRA and CDR2 YSYEKL. V dropped 6 bases and J dropped 8 bases, with 17 bases sitting between them. The CDR3 has 14 amino acids. The DNA for the CDR3 is TGCGCCAGCAGGCTCGCCACAGGGGACTATGAGCAGTTCTTC. The encoded protein is CASRLATGDYEQFF.

This chain connects TRBV27 to TRBJ1-5; tentative D call: TRBD1 (5 bases). CDR1 MNHEY and CDR2 SMNVEV come from the germline V gene (reference sequence). Trimming pared 6 bases from V and 3 bases from J, leaving 15 bases between. The CDR3 contains 15 residues. The CDR3 nucleotides read TGTGCCAGCAGCCGGGGGAGCGCCCTCAATCAGCCCCAGCATTTT. Amino acid sequence: CASSRGSALNQPQHF.

The rearrangement links TRBV5-8 to TRBJ1-4; TRBD1 aligns across 8 bases. V lost 1 base, J lost 13 bases, and 9 bases stayed unmatched. Per germline, CDR1 SGHTS and CDR2 YDEGEE. There are 14 residues in the CDR3. The CDR3 sequence is CASSLSTGAGRLFF. CDR3 nucleotides: TGTGCCAGCAGCTTGTCGACAGGGGCGGGGCGACTGTTTTTT.

This chain connects TRBV19 to TRBJ1-5; D gene unclear. CDR3 length: 14 amino acids. Trimming shortened V by 10 bases and J by 4 bases, and 17 bases separated the two germline ends. Germline V CDR1 and CDR2: LNHDA, SQIVND (reference sequence). The CDR3 bases are TGTGCCACGGACCGGGGTGTACGGAATCAGCCCCAGCATTTT. Its protein product is CATDRGVRNQPQHF.

The CDR3 nucleotides are TGCGCCAGCAGCCAAGATTTCGCAGGGCCTTACTCTGGAAACACCATATATTTT. Translation: CASSQDFAGPYSGNTIYF. The chain employs TRBV4-3 and TRBJ1-3; maybe TRBD1 (5 bases). V was shortened by 0 bases and J by 0 bases, with 15 bases between the two germline ends. This CDR3 contains 18 residues. CDR1 and CDR2 (germline): LGHNA, YSLEER.

As concerns this clone: Distinct nucleotide sequences in the sample also encode this CDR3. The chain joins TRBV2 to TRBJ1-1; D remains unclear. There are 11 residues in the CDR3. Germline V CDR1 and CDR2: SNHLY, FYNNEI. The ends were cut back, 5 bases at V and 1 base at J, with 2 bases in the middle. In DNA form, the CDR3 reads TGTGCCAGCAGTCGGAACACTGAAGCTTTCTTT. Protein product: CASSRNTEAFF.

The chain uses TRBV10-1 and TRBJ1-2; D possibly corresponds to TRBD1 (6 bases). Trimming cost V 2 bases and J 8 bases, with 18 bases left between them. The CDR3 extends over 15 amino acids. The germline V gene encodes CDR1 WNHNN and CDR2 SYGVQD (reference sequence). CDR3 nucleotides: TGCGCCAGCAGTGAGGGCCAAGGGGGGACATCGGGCTACACCTTC. It codes for CASSEGQGGTSGYTF.

This clone was counted between two and nine times. The V gene is TRBV2, the J gene TRBJ1-1; D perhaps matches TRBD1 (6 bases). There are 15 residues in the CDR3. V was shortened by 2 bases and J by 3 bases, with 13 bases between the two germline ends. The V gene's germline CDR1 is SNHLY and CDR2 FYNNEI. DNA for the CDR3: TGTGCCAGCAGTGAATTGCAGGGGCTTGACACTGAAGCTTTCTTT. Translated: CASSELQGLDTEAFF.

V is TRBV10-2 and J is TRBJ1-1, with D hard to call. Between the trimmed V and J ends, which lost 6 bases and 7 bases, there was a span of 30 bases. Germline V gene lookup returns CDR1 WSHSY and CDR2 SAAADI. The length of the CDR3 is 18 residues. The CDR3 DNA reads as TGCGCCAGCAGGAACCAACTATTAACTTCAGAGGGCATCAATGAAGCTTTCTTT. Residues: CASRNQLLTSEGINEAFF.

This clone showed up just once. The rearrangement links TRBV2 to TRBJ1-1; 8 positions agree with TRBD1. This CDR3 has 15 residues. Per germline, CDR1 SNHLY and CDR2 FYNNEI. J lost 4 bases, V lost 2 bases, and 6 bases had no gene match. The chain's CDR3 is CASSESETGGTEAFF. CDR3 DNA sequence: TGTGCCAGCAGTGAATCGGAAACAGGGGGCACTGAAGCTTTCTTT.

V is TRBV5-6 and J is TRBJ1-1; D gene ambiguous. Germline V gene sequence: CDR1 SGHDT, CDR2 YYEEEE. CDR3 length: 15 amino acids. Trimming left V 0 bases short and J 0 bases short, with 9 bases between. The CDR3 protein is CASSLAAALNTEAFF. CDR3 sequence (DNA): TGTGCCAGCAGCTTGGCCGCAGCACTGAACACTGAAGCTTTCTTT.